Presented here are 32 T cell receptor beta chains from one specimen sequenced in a study of CD8 T cells in ankylosing spondylitis. General observations from the study: Made up of several highly homologous variants, a TCR beta motif appeared characteristic of ankylosing spondylitis blood.

TCRdb re-called the 5' RACE reads with MiXCR, one entry per CDR3 protein. The data hold a few hundred thousand distinct CDR3 sequences, with around 16% observed a single time. No antigen has been identified for these receptors. Material: blood, either unsorted or a sorted T cell fraction (not recorded which). All receptors come from a male donor with ankylosing spondylitis.

This clonotype was seen a few times. The chain links TRBV5-6 to TRBJ2-5; no clear D. Deletions cut 4 bases from V and 1 base from J, with 11 bases between. The CDR3 extends over 14 amino acids. CDR1 and CDR2 (germline): SGHDT, YYEEEE. The CDR3 region is CASSPPGVQETQYF. The CDR3 DNA follows: TGTGCCAGCAGCCCTCCGGGTGTCCAAGAGACCCAGTACTTC.

Only a few counts were recorded for this clonotype. The rearrangement joins TRBV12-3 or TRBV12-4 to TRBJ1-2; D remains unclear. CDR3 length equals 12 residues. V shed 1 base and J shed 7 bases, with 7 bases lying between them. Here the CDR3 DNA reads TGTGCCAGCAGTTTAGGGGATAGTGGCTACACCTTC. Protein sequence: CASSLGDSGYTF.

This rearrangement joins TRBV6-5 to TRBJ2-2; D gene uncertain. This CDR3 comprises 13 residues. Germline CDR1 and CDR2: MNHEY and SVGAGI. The V gene lost 1 base and the J gene lost 6 bases, with 6 bases spanning the gap. The CDR3 region has the DNA TGTGCCAGCAGTTACTATAGGTCCGGGGAGCTGTTTTTT. Translation gives CASSYYRSGELFF.

V and J are TRBV4-1 and TRBJ2-7; tentatively, D is TRBD2 (5 bases). Germline loops: CDR1 MGHRA, CDR2 YSYEKL. The CDR3 is 17 residues long. V was cut by 4 bases and J by 4 bases, with 23 bases left in between. CDR3 bases: TGCGCCAGCAGCCTAGCACCCGGGGAACGGGCCTTGTACGAGCAGTACTTC. Translation gives CASSLAPGERALYEQYF.

CDR3 residues: CASRPPAGQENTEAFF. For the CDR3, the DNA is TGTGCCAGCAGACCACCAGCCGGACAGGAGAACACTGAAGCTTTCTTT. This chain uses TRBV6-1 with TRBJ1-1; 7 nucleotides agree with TRBD1. The V gene end was trimmed by 6 bases and the J gene end by 1 base; junction bases not matched to a gene: 11. From germline, CDR1 is MNHNS and CDR2 SASEGT. This CDR3 region has 16 residues.

This clonotype was picked up many times. This sequence joins TRBV20-1 and TRBJ2-3; D unclear. The V end lost 2 bases, the J end lost 0 bases, and 15 bases lay between the germline ends. The CDR3 covers 16 residues. CDR1 and CDR2 from the germline V gene are DFQATT and SNEGSKA (reference sequence). Here the CDR3 DNA reads TGCAGTGCTAGACCCAGGACGGCCCCGAGCACAGATACGCAGTATTTT. Residues: CSARPRTAPSTDTQYF.

The chain combines TRBV5-6 with TRBJ1-1; 8 bases are shared with TRBD1. There are 13 residues in the CDR3. The germline CDR1 and CDR2 sequences are SGHDT and YYEEEE. V lost 4 bases, J lost 8 bases, and 7 bases stayed unmatched. This CDR3 is CASSPGRTGEAFF. CDR3 sequence (DNA): TGTGCCAGCAGCCCGGGAAGGACAGGGGAAGCTTTCTTT.

This clonotype has a count of ten or more. The V and J genes are TRBV29-1 and TRBJ2-4; a possible D gene is TRBD2 (6 bases). CDR3 size: 12 residues. The germline gives CDR1 SQVTM, CDR2 ANQGSEA. V was clipped by 4 bases and J by 5 bases, with 9 bases between them. CDR3 in DNA: TGCAGCGTTGCTTGGGAGGAAAACATTCAGTACTTC. It specifies CSVAWEENIQYF.

The chain employs TRBV3-1 and TRBJ2-1; D may match TRBD1 or TRBD2 (5 bases each). V lost 0 bases to trimming and J lost 7 bases, with 19 bases between them. Germline V gene lookup returns CDR1 LGHDT and CDR2 YNNKEL (reference sequence). The CDR3 contains 17 residues. This CDR3 is CASSQDSRGAHRNEQFF. The CDR3, as DNA: TGTGCCAGCAGCCAAGATTCACGAGGGGCGCATCGGAATGAGCAGTTCTTC.

The CDR3 sequence: CASSFGGLFEQYF. The CDR3 DNA follows: TGTGCCAGCAGTTTCGGGGGACTTTTCGAGCAGTACTTC. V is TRBV27 and J is TRBJ2-7; a weak D match, TRBD2 (6 bases). The CDR3 consists of 13 residues. Germline-derived CDR1 and CDR2 are MNHEY and SMNVEV (reference sequence). Trimming removed 3 bases at V and 6 bases at J, with 12 bases between.

Ten or more counts support this clonotype. The chain joins TRBV12-3 or TRBV12-4 to TRBJ2-3, with unresolved D. The CDR3 is 12 residues long. V gave up 2 bases and J gave up 2 bases, with 2 bases separating them. The CDR3 reads CASSLITDTQYF. The CDR3 DNA follows: TGTGCCAGCAGTTTAATCACAGATACGCAGTATTTT.

The chain recombines TRBV5-1 with TRBJ2-7; the D is unclear. V was shortened by 0 bases and J by 3 bases, with 7 bases between the two germline ends. Germline CDR1 reads SGHRS; CDR2 reads YFSETQ. The CDR3 runs 13 residues. CDR3 in DNA: TGCGCCAGCAGCTTGGATGTCTTCTACGAGCAGTACTTC. As protein: CASSLDVFYEQYF.

The chain joins TRBV21-1 to TRBJ1-5; the table assigns TRBD1, which was not confirmed against the DNA. TRBV21-1 is listed as a pseudogene. The CDR3 extends over 17 amino acids. The CDR3 sequence is CASSKEAPRRGNQPQHF. In DNA form, the CDR3 reads TGTGCCAGCAGCAAAGAGGCGCCTCGAAGAGGCAATCAGCCCCAGCATTTT.

V gene TRBV4-3 combines with J gene TRBJ2-6; TRBD1 aligns across 9 bases. This CDR3 is 16 amino acids long. Germline CDR1 LGHNA, CDR2 YSLEER. Losses at the gene ends were 4 bases for V and 3 bases for J; bases not matched to a gene: 4. The CDR3 region has the DNA TGCGCCAGCAGCCCCAGGACAGGGGATGGGGCCAACGTCCTGACTTTC. This sequence encodes CASSPRTGDGANVLTF.

V usage is TRBV6-1 and J usage is TRBJ1-4, with 7 bases identical to TRBD1. V shed 4 bases, J shed 1 base, and the junction held 3 bases outside the gene matches. The CDR3 consists of 15 residues. Germline CDR1 is MNHNS and CDR2 is SASEGT. In DNA form, the CDR3 reads TGTGCCAGCAGTGCCGACAGGGTAACTAATGAAAAACTGTTTTTT. As protein: CASSADRVTNEKLFF.

This clonotype has only a few counts. The genes are TRBV4-1 and TRBJ1-1; possibly TRBD1 for D (6 bases). Germline V gene data show CDR1 as MGHRA and CDR2 as YSYEKL. The length of the CDR3 is 16 residues. Trimming took off 2 bases at V and 2 bases at J, with 15 bases between the two ends. The CDR3, as DNA: TGCGCCAGCAGCCAACCCCTAGGGACATACAACACTGAAGCTTTCTTT. This sequence encodes CASSQPLGTYNTEAFF.

This chain links TRBV7-6 with TRBJ2-7, with TRBD1 matching 8 bases. V shed 3 bases and J 3 bases; nucleotides not matched to a gene: 4. CDR3 length: 14 residues. Germline values: CDR1 SGHVS, CDR2 FNYEAQ. The CDR3 region has the DNA TGTGCCAGCAGCTTCGGGACAGGAGTCTACGAGCAGTACTTC. Protein: CASSFGTGVYEQYF. Supplemented by reference TRBV7-6 and TRBJ2-7, the full variable domain reads GAGVSQSPRYKVTKRGQDVALRCDPISGHVSLYWYRQALGQGPEFLTYFNYEAQQDKSGLPNDRFSAERPEGSISTLTIQRTEQRDSAMYRCASSFGTGVYEQYFGPGTRLTVT.

The sample holds a few counts of this clonotype. This chain links TRBV20-1 with TRBJ2-7; 8 positions agree with TRBD2. This CDR3 contains 15 residues. Germline-derived CDR1 and CDR2 are DFQATT and SNEGSKA (reference sequence). V dropped 3 bases and J dropped 1; count of bases not matched to a gene: 8. DNA for the CDR3: TGCAGTGCTAGTGTTGCGGGAGGTTGGTCCTACGAGCAGTACTTC. Residues: CSASVAGGWSYEQYF.

J is TRBJ2-1 and V is TRBV20-1; TRBD2 agrees at 8 bases. CDR1 DFQATT and CDR2 SNEGSKA come from the germline V gene (reference sequence). The V and J ends lost 6 bases and 0 bases, in that order; junction bases with no gene match: 7. The CDR3 extends over 15 amino acids. The chain's CDR3 is CSAEAGVSSYNEQFF. Written as DNA, the CDR3 is TGCAGTGCAGAAGCGGGAGTGAGCTCCTACAATGAGCAGTTCTTC.

This clonotype has a count of ten or more. Written as DNA, the CDR3 is TGTGCCAGCAGCCTAGCGGGAGGTGGCGACGAGCAGTACTTC. Its protein is CASSLAGGGDEQYF. This chain connects TRBV4-2 to TRBJ2-7, with 10 positions matching TRBD2. The J segment lost 5 bases and the V segment lost 4 bases, leaving 5 bases of the junction unmatched. The germline V gene encodes CDR1 LGHNA and CDR2 YNFKEQ. This CDR3 is built from 14 residues.

This clonotype appeared a few times. CDR3 sequence: CASSPRENSNQPQHF. CDR3 DNA sequence: TGTGCCAGCAGCCCCCGGGAGAATAGCAATCAGCCCCAGCATTTT. This chain connects TRBV7-2 to TRBJ1-5; D is uncertain. The CDR3 totals 15 residues. The V end lost 5 bases, the J end lost 0 bases, and 11 bases lay between the germline ends. Germline V gene data show CDR1 as SGHTA and CDR2 as FQGNSA.

The chain is built from TRBV4-2 and TRBJ2-3; 7 bases agree with TRBD1. With V trimmed by 0 bases and J by 2 bases, 8 bases remained unmatched. CDR1 and CDR2 from the germline V gene are LGHNA and YNFKEQ. CDR3 length equals 17 residues. CDR3 DNA sequence: TGTGCCAGCAGCCAAGACTGGACAGGATCATCCACAGATACGCAGTATTTT. This codes for CASSQDWTGSSTDTQYF.

This clonotype was seen many times. V gene TRBV28 combines with J gene TRBJ2-3, with TRBD2 matching over 10 bases. Germline CDR1 reads MDHEN; CDR2 reads SYDVKM. The CDR3 is made up of 17 amino acids. V was pared by 3 bases and J by 2 bases, with 8 bases of the junction left unmatched. The CDR3 here is CASSFVDSGRFTDTQYF. Here the CDR3 DNA reads TGTGCCAGCAGTTTCGTGGATAGCGGGAGGTTCACAGATACGCAGTATTTT.

This clonotype was found a few times. The chain has TRBV12-3 or TRBV12-4 and TRBJ2-1; D tentatively fits TRBD1 or TRBD2 (5 bases each). Trimming removed 4 bases from V and 6 bases from J, with 13 bases in between. The CDR3 contains 14 residues. CDR3 bases: TGTGCCAGCAGTTACGGGGCCGCCCTCAATGAGCAGTTCTTC. Encoded protein: CASSYGAALNEQFF.

This clonotype was seen at least ten times. The gene calls are TRBV4-1 and TRBJ1-2; TRBD1 is a possible D gene (6 bases). Deletions cut 4 bases from V and 4 bases from J, with 10 bases between. Germline-derived CDR1 and CDR2 are MGHRA and YSYEKL. This CDR3 spans 13 amino acids. The CDR3 here is CASSPDRFYGYTF. CDR3 nucleotides: TGCGCCAGCAGCCCCGACAGGTTCTATGGCTACACCTTC.

The J gene is TRBJ1-1, the V gene TRBV12-3 or TRBV12-4; possibly TRBD1 for D (6 bases). The CDR3 contains 13 residues. The V and J ends lost 5 bases and 6 bases respectively, with 13 bases between them. The CDR3 here is CASSQGGIAEAFF. The CDR3 DNA follows: TGTGCCAGCAGTCAAGGGGGAATCGCTGAAGCTTTCTTT.

This chain links TRBV12-5 with TRBJ1-2; no definite D call. Trimming stripped 5 bases from V and 0 bases from J, with 10 bases between. The germline gives CDR1 LGHNT, CDR2 FRNRAP. The CDR3 consists of 14 residues. This CDR3 is CASGPGISNYGYTF. CDR3 DNA sequence: TGTGCTAGTGGTCCCGGGATTTCTAACTATGGCTACACCTTC. Supplemented by reference TRBV12-5 and TRBJ1-2, the full variable domain reads DARVTQTPRHKVTEMGQEVTMRCQPILGHNTVFWYRQTMMQGLELLAYFRNRAPLDDSGMPKDRFSAEMPDATLATLKIQPSEPRDSAVYFCASGPGISNYGYTFGSGTRLTVV.

The chain carries TRBV6-5 and TRBJ2-7; TRBD1 matches 10 bases. V lost 2 bases, J lost 4 bases, and 8 bases stayed unmatched. Germline loops: CDR1 MNHEY, CDR2 SVGAGI. CDR3 length equals 16 residues. CDR3 sequence reads: CASSYGGTGDPYEQYF. CDR3 nucleotides: TGTGCCAGCAGTTACGGGGGGACAGGGGACCCTTACGAGCAGTACTTC.

This sequence joins TRBV20-1 and TRBJ2-1; maybe TRBD1 (5 bases). Trimming took 3 bases from V and 5 from J, leaving 11 bases between them. CDR1 DFQATT and CDR2 SNEGSKA come from the germline V gene (reference sequence). The length of the CDR3 is 13 residues. The CDR3 reads CSARTVHDNEQFF. In DNA form, the CDR3 reads TGCAGTGCTAGGACAGTCCACGACAATGAGCAGTTCTTC.

The chain's CDR3 is CRAVDGLTEAFF. The CDR3 region has the DNA TGCAGGGCAGTGGACGGGTTAACTGAAGCTTTCTTT. The chain joins TRBV29-1 to TRBJ1-1; no clear D gene. Germline loops: CDR1 SQVTM, CDR2 ANQGSEA. The CDR3 covers 12 residues. Using reference TRBV29-1 and TRBJ1-1 for the parts outside the CDR3, the full variable domain is SAVISQKPSRDICQRGTSLTIQCQVDSQVTMMFWYRQQPGQSLTLIATANQGSEATYESGFVIDKFPISRPNLTFSTLTVSNMSPEDSSIYLCRAVDGLTEAFFGQGTRLTVV.

As DNA, the CDR3 is TGTGCCAGCAGTGGACAGGGGTTTCAGCCCCAGCATTTT. Its protein product is CASSGQGFQPQHF. The chain is built from TRBV12-3 or TRBV12-4 and TRBJ1-5; TRBD1 matches 9 bases. The ends lost 5 bases at V and 6 bases at J; junction bases unmatched: 2. The CDR3 extends over 13 amino acids.

V is TRBV6-1 and J is TRBJ2-1; D may be TRBD1 or TRBD2 (5 bases each). The V gene lost 3 bases and the J gene lost 2 bases, with 17 bases spanning the gap. CDR3 length: 17 amino acids. Germline CDR1 MNHNS, CDR2 SASEGT. CDR3 DNA sequence: TGTGCCAGCAGTGAGACAACCGGGACCCCGACCTACAATGAGCAGTTCTTC. Translated: CASSETTGTPTYNEQFF.